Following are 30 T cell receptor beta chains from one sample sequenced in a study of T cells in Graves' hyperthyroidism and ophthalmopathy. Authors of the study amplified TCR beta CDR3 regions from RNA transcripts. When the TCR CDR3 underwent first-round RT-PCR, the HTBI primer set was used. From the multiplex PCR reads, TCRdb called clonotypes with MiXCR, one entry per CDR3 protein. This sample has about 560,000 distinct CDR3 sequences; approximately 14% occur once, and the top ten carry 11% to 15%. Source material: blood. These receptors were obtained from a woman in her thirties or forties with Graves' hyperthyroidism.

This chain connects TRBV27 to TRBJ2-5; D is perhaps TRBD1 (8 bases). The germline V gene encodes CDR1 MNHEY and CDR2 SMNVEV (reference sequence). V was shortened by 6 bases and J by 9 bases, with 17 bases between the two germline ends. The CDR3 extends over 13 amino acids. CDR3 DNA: TGTGCCAGCAGACGACAGGGGAGGGAGGCCCAGTACTTC. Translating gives CASRRQGREAQYF.

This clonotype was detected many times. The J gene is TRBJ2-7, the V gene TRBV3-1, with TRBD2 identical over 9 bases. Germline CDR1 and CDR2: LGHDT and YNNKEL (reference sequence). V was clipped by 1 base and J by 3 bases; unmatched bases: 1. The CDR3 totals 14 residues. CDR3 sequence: CASSQGTSVYEQYF. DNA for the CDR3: TGTGCCAGCAGCCAAGGGACTAGCGTCTACGAGCAGTACTTC.

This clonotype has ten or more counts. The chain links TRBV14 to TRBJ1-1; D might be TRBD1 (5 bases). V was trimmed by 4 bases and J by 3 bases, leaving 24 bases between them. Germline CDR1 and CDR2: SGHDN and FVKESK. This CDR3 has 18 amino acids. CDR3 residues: CASSPRPGRPPLDTEAFF. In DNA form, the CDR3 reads TGTGCCAGCAGCCCCAGACCGGGACGGCCTCCTTTGGACACTGAAGCTTTCTTT.

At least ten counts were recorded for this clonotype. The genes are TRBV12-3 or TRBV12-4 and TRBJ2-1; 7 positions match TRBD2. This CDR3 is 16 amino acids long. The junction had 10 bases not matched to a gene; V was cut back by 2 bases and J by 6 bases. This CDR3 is CASSLSLGGPVNEQFF. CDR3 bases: TGTGCCAGCAGTTTATCCCTGGGAGGGCCGGTCAATGAGCAGTTCTTC.

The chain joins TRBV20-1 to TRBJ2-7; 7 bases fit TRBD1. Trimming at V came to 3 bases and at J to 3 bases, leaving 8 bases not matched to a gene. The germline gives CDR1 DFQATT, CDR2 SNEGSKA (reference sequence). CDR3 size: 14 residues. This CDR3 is CSARVEGTVYEQYF. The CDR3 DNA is TGCAGTGCTAGGGTCGAAGGGACAGTCTACGAGCAGTACTTC.

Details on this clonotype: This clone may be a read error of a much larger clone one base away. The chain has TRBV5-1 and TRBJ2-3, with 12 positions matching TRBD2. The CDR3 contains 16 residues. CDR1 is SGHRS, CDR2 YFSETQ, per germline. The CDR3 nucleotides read TGCGCCAGCAGCCAGCGGACTAGCGGGACCACAGATGCGCAGTATTTT. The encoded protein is CASSQRTSGTTDAQYF.

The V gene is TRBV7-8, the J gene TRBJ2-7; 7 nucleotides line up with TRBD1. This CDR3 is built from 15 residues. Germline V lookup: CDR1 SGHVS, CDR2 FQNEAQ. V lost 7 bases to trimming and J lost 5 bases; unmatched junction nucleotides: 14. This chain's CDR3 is CASTNPPPQGDEQYF. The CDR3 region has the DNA TGTGCCAGCACCAACCCCCCTCCGCAGGGGGACGAGCAGTACTTC.

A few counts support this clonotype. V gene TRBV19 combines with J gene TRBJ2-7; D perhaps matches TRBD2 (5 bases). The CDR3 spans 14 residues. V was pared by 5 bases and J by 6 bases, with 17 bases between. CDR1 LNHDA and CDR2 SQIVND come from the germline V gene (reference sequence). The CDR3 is CASSVLLELGEQYF. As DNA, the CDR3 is TGTGCCAGTAGTGTCCTCCTTGAACTAGGCGAGCAGTACTTC. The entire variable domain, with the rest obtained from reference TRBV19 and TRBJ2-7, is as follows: DGGITQSPKYLFRKEGQNVTLSCEQNLNHDAMYWYRQDPGQGLRLIYYSQIVNDFQKGDIAEGYSVSREKKESFPLTVTSAQKNPTAFYLCASSVLLELGEQYFGPGTRLTVT.

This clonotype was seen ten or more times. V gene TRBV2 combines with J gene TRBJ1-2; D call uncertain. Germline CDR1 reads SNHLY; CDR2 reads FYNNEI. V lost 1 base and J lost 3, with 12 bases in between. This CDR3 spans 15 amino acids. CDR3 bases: TGTGCCAGCAGTGAAGTCGGGGAGCTTGACTATGGCTACACCTTC. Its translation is CASSEVGELDYGYTF.

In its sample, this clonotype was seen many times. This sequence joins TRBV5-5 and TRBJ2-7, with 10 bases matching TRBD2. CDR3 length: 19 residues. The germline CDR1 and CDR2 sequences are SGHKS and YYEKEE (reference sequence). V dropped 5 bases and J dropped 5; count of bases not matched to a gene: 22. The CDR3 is CASRRQVGLAGDPGHEQYF. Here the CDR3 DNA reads TGTGCCAGCAGACGACAAGTGGGGCTAGCGGGAGATCCGGGCCACGAGCAGTACTTC.

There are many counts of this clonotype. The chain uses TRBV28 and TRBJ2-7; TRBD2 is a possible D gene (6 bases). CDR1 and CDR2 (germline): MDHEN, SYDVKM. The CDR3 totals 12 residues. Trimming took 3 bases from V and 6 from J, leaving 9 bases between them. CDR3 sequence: CASSLRRGEQYF. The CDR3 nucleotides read TGTGCCAGCAGTTTGCGGAGGGGCGAGCAGTACTTC.

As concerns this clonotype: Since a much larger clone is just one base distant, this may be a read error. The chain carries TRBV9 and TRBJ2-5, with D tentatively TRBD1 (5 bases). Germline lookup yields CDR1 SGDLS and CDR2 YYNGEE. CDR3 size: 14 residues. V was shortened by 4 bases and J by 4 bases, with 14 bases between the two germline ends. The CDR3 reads CASSPTGLRETQYF. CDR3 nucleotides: TGTGCCAGCAGCCCAACAGGTCTCCGAGAGACCCAGTACTTC.

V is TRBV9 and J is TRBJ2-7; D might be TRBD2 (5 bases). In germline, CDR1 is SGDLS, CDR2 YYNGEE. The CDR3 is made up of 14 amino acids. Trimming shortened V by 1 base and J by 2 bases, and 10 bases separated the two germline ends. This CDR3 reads CASSVTRVPYEQYF. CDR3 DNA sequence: TGTGCCAGCAGCGTAACGAGGGTTCCCTACGAGCAGTACTTC.

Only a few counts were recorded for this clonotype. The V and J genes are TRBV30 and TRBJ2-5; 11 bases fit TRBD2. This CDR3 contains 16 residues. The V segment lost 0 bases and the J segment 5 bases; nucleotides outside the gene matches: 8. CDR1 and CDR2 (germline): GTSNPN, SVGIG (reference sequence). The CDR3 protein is CAWSVPPPSGRETQYF. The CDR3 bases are TGTGCCTGGAGTGTCCCCCCTCCTAGCGGGAGGGAGACCCAGTACTTC.

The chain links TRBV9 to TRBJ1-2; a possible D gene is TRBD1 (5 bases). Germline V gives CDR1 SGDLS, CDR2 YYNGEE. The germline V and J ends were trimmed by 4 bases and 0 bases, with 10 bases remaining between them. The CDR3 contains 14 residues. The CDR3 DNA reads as TGTGCCAGCAGCCCCCGACAGCCTAACTATGGCTACACCTTC. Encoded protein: CASSPRQPNYGYTF.

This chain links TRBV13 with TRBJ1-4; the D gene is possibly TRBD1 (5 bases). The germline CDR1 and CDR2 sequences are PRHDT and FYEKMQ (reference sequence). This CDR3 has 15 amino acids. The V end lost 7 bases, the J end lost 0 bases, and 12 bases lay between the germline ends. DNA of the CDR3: TGTGCCAGCACCACCTGGGGGGCAACTAATGAAAAACTGTTTTTT. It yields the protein CASTTWGATNEKLFF.

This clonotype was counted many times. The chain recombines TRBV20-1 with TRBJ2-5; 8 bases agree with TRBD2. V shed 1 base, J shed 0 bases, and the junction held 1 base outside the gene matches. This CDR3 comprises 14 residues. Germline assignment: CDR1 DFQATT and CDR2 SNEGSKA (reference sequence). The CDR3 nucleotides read TGCAGTGCTAGAGTAGCGGGGTACCAAGAGACCCAGTACTTC. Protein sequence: CSARVAGYQETQYF.

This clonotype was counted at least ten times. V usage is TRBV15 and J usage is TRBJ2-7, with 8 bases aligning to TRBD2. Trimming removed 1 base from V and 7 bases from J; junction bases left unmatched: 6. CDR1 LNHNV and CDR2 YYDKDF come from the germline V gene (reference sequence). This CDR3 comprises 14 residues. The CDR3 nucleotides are TGTGCCACCAGCAGAGCGAAAAAGCGGGGGGAGCAGTACTTC. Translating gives CATSRAKKRGEQYF.

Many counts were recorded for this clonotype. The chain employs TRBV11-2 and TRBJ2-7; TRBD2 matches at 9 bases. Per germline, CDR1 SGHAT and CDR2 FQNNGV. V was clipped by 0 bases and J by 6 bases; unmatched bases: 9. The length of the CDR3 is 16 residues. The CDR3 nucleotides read TGTGCCAGCAGCTTAGAGGCGGGCGGGAGGGTAGGCGAGCAGTACTTC. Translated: CASSLEAGGRVGEQYF.

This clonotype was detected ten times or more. The CDR3 nucleotides are TGCAGTGCTACAGGGGGCTTGGCTAATGAAAAACTGTTTTTT. This encodes CSATGGLANEKLFF. The chain recombines TRBV20-1 with TRBJ1-4, with TRBD1 matching 8 bases. CDR3 length: 14 residues. Germline loops: CDR1 DFQATT, CDR2 SNEGSKA (reference sequence). V lost 4 bases, J lost 3 bases, and 4 bases stayed unmatched.

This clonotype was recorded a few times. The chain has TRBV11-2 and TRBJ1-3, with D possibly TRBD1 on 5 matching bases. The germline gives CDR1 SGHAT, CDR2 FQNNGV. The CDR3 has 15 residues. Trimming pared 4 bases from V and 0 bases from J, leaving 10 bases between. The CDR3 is CASSSGISSGNTIYF. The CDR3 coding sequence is TGTGCCAGCAGCTCAGGGATATCCTCTGGAAACACCATATATTTT.

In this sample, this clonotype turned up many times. The CDR3 sequence is CSARNSFLEAFF. In DNA form, the CDR3 reads TGCAGTGCTAGGAACAGCTTCCTTGAAGCTTTCTTT. The chain couples TRBV20-1 to TRBJ1-1; D is uncertain. The germline V gene has CDR1 DFQATT and CDR2 SNEGSKA (reference sequence). The ends were cut back, 3 bases at V and 7 bases at J, with 12 bases in the middle. CDR3 length: 12 residues.

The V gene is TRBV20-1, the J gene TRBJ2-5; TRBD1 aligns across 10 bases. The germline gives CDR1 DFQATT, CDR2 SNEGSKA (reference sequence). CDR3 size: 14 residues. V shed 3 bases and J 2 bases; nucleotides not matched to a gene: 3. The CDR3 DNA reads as TGCAGTGCTAGTGGGACAGGGGTACAAGAGACCCAGTACTTC. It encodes CSASGTGVQETQYF.

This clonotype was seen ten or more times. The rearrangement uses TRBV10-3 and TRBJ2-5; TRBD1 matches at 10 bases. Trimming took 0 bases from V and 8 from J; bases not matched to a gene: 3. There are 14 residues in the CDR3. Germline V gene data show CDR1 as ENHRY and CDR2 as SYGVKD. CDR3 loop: CAISESGQGETQYF. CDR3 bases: TGTGCCATCAGTGAGTCAGGACAGGGGGAAACCCAGTACTTC.

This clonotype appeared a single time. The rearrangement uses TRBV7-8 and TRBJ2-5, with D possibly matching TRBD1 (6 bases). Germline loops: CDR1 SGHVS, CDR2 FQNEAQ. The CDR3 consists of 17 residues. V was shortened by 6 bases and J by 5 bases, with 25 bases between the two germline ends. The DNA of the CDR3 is TGTGCCAGCAGATCGCCTTCGGGAAGGGGGTTCCAGGAGACCCAGTACTTC. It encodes CASRSPSGRGFQETQYF.

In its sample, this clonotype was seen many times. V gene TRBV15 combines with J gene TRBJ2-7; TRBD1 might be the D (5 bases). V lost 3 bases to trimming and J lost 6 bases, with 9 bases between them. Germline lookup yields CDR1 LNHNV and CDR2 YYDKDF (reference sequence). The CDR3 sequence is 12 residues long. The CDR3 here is CATSSRGFEQYF. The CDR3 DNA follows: TGTGCCACCAGCAGTAGGGGATTCGAGCAGTACTTC.

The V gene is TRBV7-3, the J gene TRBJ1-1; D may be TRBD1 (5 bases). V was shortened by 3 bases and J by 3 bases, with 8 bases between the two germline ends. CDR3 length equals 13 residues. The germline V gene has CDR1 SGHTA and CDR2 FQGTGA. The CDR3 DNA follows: TGTGCCAGCAGCTTGGGACGGTACACTGAAGCTTTCTTT. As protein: CASSLGRYTEAFF.

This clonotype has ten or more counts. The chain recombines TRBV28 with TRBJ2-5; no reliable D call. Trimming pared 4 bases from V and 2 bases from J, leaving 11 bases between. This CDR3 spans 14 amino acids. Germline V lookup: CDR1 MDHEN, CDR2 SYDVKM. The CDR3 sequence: CASSSPSFQETQYF. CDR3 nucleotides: TGTGCCAGCAGTTCCCCGAGCTTTCAAGAGACCCAGTACTTC.

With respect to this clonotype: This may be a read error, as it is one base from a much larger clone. Here the CDR3 DNA reads TGTGCCAGCAGCTTCGGGAGGCTACATAATTCACCCCTCCACTTT. Its protein product is CASSFGRLHNSPLHF. The J gene is TRBJ1-6, the V gene TRBV3-1; D gene ambiguous. V lost 5 bases to trimming and J lost 5 bases, with 13 bases between them. This CDR3 has 15 amino acids. Germline V CDR1 and CDR2: LGHDT, YNNKEL (reference sequence). Based on the CDR3 plus reference TRBV3-1 and TRBJ1-6, the full variable domain is DTAVSQTPKYLVTQMGNDKSIKCEQNLGHDTMYWYKQDSKKFLKIMFSYNNKELIINETVPNRFSPKSPDKAHLNLHINSLELGDSAVYFCASSFGRLHNSPLHFGNGTRLTVT.

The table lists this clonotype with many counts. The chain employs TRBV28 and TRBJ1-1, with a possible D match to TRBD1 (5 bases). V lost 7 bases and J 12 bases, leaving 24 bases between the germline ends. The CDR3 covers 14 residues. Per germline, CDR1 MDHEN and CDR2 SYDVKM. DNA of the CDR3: TGTGCCAGCACTACACCTCGGGGCTTTAGGAGGCCTTTCTTT. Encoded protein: CASTTPRGFRRPFF.